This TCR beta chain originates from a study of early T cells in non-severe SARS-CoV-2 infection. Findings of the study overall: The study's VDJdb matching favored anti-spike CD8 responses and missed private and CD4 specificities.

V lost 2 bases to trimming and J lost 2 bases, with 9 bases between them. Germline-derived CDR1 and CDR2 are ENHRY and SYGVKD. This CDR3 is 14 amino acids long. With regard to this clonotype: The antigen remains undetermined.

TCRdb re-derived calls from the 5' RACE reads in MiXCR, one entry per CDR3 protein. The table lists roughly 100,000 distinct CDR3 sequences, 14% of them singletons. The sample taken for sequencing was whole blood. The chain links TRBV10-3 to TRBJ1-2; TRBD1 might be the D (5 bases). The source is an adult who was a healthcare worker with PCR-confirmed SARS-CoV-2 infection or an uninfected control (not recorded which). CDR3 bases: TGTGCCATCAGTGAGGCCGGGACCAACTATGGCTACACCTTC. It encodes CAISEAGTNYGYTF.